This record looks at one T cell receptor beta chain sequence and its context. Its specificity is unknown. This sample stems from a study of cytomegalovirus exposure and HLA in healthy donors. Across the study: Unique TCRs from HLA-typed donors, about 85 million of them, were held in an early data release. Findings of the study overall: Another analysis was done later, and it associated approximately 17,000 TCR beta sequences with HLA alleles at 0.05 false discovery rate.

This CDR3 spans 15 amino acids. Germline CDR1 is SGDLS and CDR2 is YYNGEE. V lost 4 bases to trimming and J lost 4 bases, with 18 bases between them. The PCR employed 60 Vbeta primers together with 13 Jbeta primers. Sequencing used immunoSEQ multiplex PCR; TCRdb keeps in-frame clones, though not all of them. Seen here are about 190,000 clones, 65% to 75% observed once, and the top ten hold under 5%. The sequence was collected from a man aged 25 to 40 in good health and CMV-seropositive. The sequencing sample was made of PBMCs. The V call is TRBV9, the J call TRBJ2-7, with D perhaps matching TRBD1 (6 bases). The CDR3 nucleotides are TGTGCCAGCAGCCCTTTGGACAGTGAAGTTTACGAGCAGTACTTC. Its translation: CASSPLDSEVYEQYF.